The rows below give T cell receptor beta chains drawn from one sample of a study of T cell responses to AZD1222 COVID-19 vaccine. Measured with immunoSEQ multiplex PCR; TCRdb has only the in-frame clones, and not every one. The sample comprises about 140,000 clones, approximately 90% of which are singletons, and less than 7% rests with the top ten. Sample: peripheral blood, taken on day 0 of AZD1222 vaccination. The receptors were sampled from an adult in good health. CDR3s include the opening cysteine and the closing phenylalanine or tryptophan. The D gene is left open where the match is weak. Clone size is shown for a subset of rows, as once, few, many or a class of expanded clone.

TRBD1 few TRBJ1-6 TRBV9 TGTGCCAGCAGCCCCACGACAGGGGGCTTTCAAACCCTCCACTTT CASSPTTGGFQTLHF
NA NA TRBJ1-2 TRBV16 TGTGCCAGCAGCCCTACCACGGGCGGCTATGGCTACACCTTC CASSPTTGGYGYTF
TRBD1 NA TRBJ1-1 TRBV9 TGTGCCAGCAGCCAGGGGGACGGACTACATACTGAAGCTTTCTTT CASSQGDGLHTEAFF
TRBD1 NA TRBJ1-4 TRBV18 TGTGCCAGCTCACCGGACAGGGTGAGGGAAAAACTGTTTTTT CASSPDRVREKLFF
NA NA TRBJ2-3 TRBV9 TGTGCCAGCAGCTCACTAGGGTGGGGCTTCACAGATACGCAGTATTTT CASSSLGWGFTDTQYF
NA NA TRBJ2-1 TRBV4-2 TGTGCCAGCAGCCAAGTAACATGGCGGGATGACTACAATGAGCAGTTCTTC CASSQVTWRDDYNEQFF
NA NA TRBJ2-2 TRBV29-1 TGCAGCGTTTATAGGGACAACACCGGGGAGCTGTTTTTT CSVYRDNTGELFF
NA NA TRBJ2-1 TRBV21-1 TGTGCCAGCAACCGGGACAATGAGCAGTTCTTC CASNRDNEQFF
NA once TRBJ2-1 TRBV9 TGTGCCAGCAGCGAAGGGGGGTACAATGAGCAGTTCTTC CASSEGGYNEQFF
NA NA TRBJ1-2 TRBV4-2 TGTGCCAGCAGCCAAGATGGGGGCCAGGGGTTGATCTATGGCTACACCTTC CASSQDGGQGLIYGYTF
TRBD1 NA TRBJ1-2 TRBV7-9 TGTGCCAGCAGCGCGTCCGGGACAGGGATGGGCTACACCTTC CASSASGTGMGYTF
NA NA TRBJ2-1 TRBV24-1 TGTGCCACCAGTGATTTAGGCCAGGGTGCGATCAATGAGCAGTTCTTC CATSDLGQGAINEQFF
TRBD1 NA TRBJ2-7 TRBV24-1 TGTGCCACCAGTGATTGGACAGGGGGCAGATACGAGCAGTACTTC CATSDWTGGRYEQYF
NA NA TRBJ2-1 TRBV2 TGTGCCAGCATCCCCATTGATGAACTATCCTACAATGAGCAGTTCTTC CASIPIDELSYNEQFF
TRBD1 NA TRBJ1-6 TRBV28 TGTGCCAGCGGTAATACCGGGACAGGTTATAATTCACCCCTCCACTTT CASGNTGTGYNSPLHF
NA NA TRBJ2-7 TRBV7-2 TGTGCCAGGATTCTCGGCGGGCCCTTCTACGAGCAGTACTTC CARILGGPFYEQYF
NA NA TRBJ2-7 TRBV29-1 TGCAGCGTTGGCACGGGGACCTACGAGCAGTACTTC CSVGTGTYEQYF
NA NA TRBJ1-2 TRBV4-3 TGCGCCAGCAGCCAAGGATGGGGGAAGGCTGGCTACACCTTC CASSQGWGKAGYTF
NA NA TRBJ2-7 TRBV5-1 TGCGCCAGCAGCTTAACTGGATCCCACTACGAGCAGTACTTC CASSLTGSHYEQYF
NA once TRBJ1-2 TRBV3-1/TRBV3-2 TGTGCCAGCAGCCCACTGGGCGGCCCTTCAGAGGGCTACACCTTC CASSPLGGPSEGYTF
NA NA TRBJ2-1 TRBV19 TGTGCCAGCACTCCTTCCAGGGGAACGGATAATGAGCAGTTCTTC CASTPSRGTDNEQFF
NA NA TRBJ1-2 TRBV4-3 TGCGCCAGCAGCCAAGTAGGTAGCCTGGGGGGCTATGGCTACACCTTC CASSQVGSLGGYGYTF
NA NA TRBJ1-1 TRBV5-5 TGTGCCAGCAGTTATACCATAGGGAACACTGAAGCTTTCTTT CASSYTIGNTEAFF